The entry below describes one T cell receptor beta chain. This entry comes from a study of technical replicates of blood from several donors. Assay: immunoSEQ multiplex PCR; the TCRdb copy retains only in-frame clones and omits some. Of around 80,000 clones in the sample, approximately 90% were seen once. The sequenced sample was T cells isolated from PBMCs. This TCR derives from a human donor in good health.

In DNA, the CDR3 is TGCGCCAGCAGGGGGGGGCCGCCCTCAACTAATGAAAAACTGTTTTTT. This codes for CASRGGPPSTNEKLFF. The rearrangement links TRBV5-1 to TRBJ1-4; a possible D gene is TRBD1 (6 bases). The V gene lost 5 bases and the J gene lost 0 bases, with 14 bases spanning the gap. From germline, CDR1 is SGHRS and CDR2 YFSETQ. This CDR3 contains 16 residues.